The clone carrying this T cell receptor (beta chain) was recorded a few times. Its target is not known. This entry comes from a study of T cell repertoires in cytomegalovirus infection. Study background: HLA-C-restricted CMV epitopes, recently identified, and well-studied HLA-B-restricted ones were used by the study. Signatures in public TCR beta sequences pointed to both CMV infection and matching HLA type. Study-level points and caveats: People with CMV and the relevant HLA were identified by cumulative public TCR beta family frequency. The ex vivo response was dominated by HLA-C-restricted CMV-specific TCR beta clonotypes.

The CDR3 is 15 amino acids. Per germline, CDR1 SEHNR and CDR2 FQNEAQ (reference sequence). J lost 0 bases, V lost 3 bases, and 4 bases had no gene match. TCRdb recomputed calls from the reads with MiXCR, one row per CDR3 protein. In the table there are 450,000 to 650,000 distinct CDR3 sequences, just under 40% of which are singletons. Sequencing was performed on cultured PBMCs, taken from culture after CMV antigen stimulation. This TCR was recovered from a human donor in good health (CMV status not recorded). Some clones in this sample may be carry-over from other donors' samples. This chain uses TRBV7-9 with TRBJ1-1, with 7 bases identical to TRBD1. The CDR3 here is CASSFRQGVNTEAFF. The CDR3 coding sequence is TGTGCCAGCAGCTTCCGACAGGGCGTGAACACTGAAGCTTTCTTT.